Presented here are 20 T cell receptor beta chains from one specimen sequenced in a study of beta chain features in type 1 diabetes (dated by TCRdb to about 2018). The receptor library was made with the immunoSEQ multiplex PCR assay. The High Capacity cDNA Reverse Transcription Kit was used to reverse transcribe all of the isolated RNA, meaning that expressed TCRB transcripts were what got sequenced. This is the immuneACCESS table as TCRdb keeps it, with only in-frame sequences that have V and J called. A part of the clones is gone; compared with another copy, unresolved V genes explain less than half, and the rest is unexplained. Within this sample are some 500,000 clones, with around 10% of them counted one time only. Over 0.04% of the sample comes from the top ten. The sample comprised naive CD4+ T cells from blood. Taken with the paper, the label for cell subset or site translates to: true naive CD4+ T cells. The receptors derive from a woman between 18 and 29 years old in good health.

The chain is built from TRBV19 and TRBJ2-1, with D possibly matching TRBD2 (5 bases). Trimming shortened V by 6 bases and J by 6 bases, and 15 bases separated the two germline ends. The CDR3 loop spans 14 amino acids. Germline V CDR1 and CDR2: LNHDA, SQIVND (reference sequence). The CDR3 loop is CASRNLGESNEQFF. The CDR3 coding sequence is TGTGCCAGTAGGAATCTCGGGGAGAGCAATGAGCAGTTCTTC.

The gene calls are TRBV28 and TRBJ1-4, with TRBD1 identical over 10 bases. The CDR3 contains 18 residues. Trimming removed 10 bases from V and 0 bases from J; junction bases left unmatched: 14. Germline V gene sequence: CDR1 MDHEN, CDR2 SYDVKM. CDR3 nucleotide sequence: TGTGCCACCACCTTGGGGACAGGGGCCTTTGCAACTAATGAAAAACTGTTTTTT. It encodes CATTLGTGAFATNEKLFF.

This sequence joins TRBV7-2 and TRBJ2-7; maybe TRBD2 (5 bases). The germline V gene encodes CDR1 SGHTA and CDR2 FQGNSA. V lost 8 bases and J 4 bases, leaving 21 bases between the germline ends. The CDR3 extends over 15 amino acids. The CDR3 spells CASSLGPGGLYEQYV. The DNA of the CDR3 is TGTGCCAGCTCTCTTGGGCCAGGAGGATTATACGAGCAGTACGTC.

V usage is TRBV20-1 and J usage is TRBJ1-5, with no clear D. Germline loops: CDR1 DFQATT, CDR2 SNEGSKA (reference sequence). This CDR3 is 11 amino acids long. The V gene lost 5 bases and the J gene lost 1 base, with 3 bases spanning the gap. The CDR3 DNA is TGCAGTGCTGCCAGCAATCAGCCCCAGCATTTT. Translating gives CSAASNQPQHF.

The chain combines TRBV13 with TRBJ1-1; D unresolved. This CDR3 spans 14 amino acids. The germline V and J ends were trimmed by 5 bases and 1 base, with 11 bases remaining between them. Looked up from germline, CDR1 is PRHDT and CDR2 is FYEKMQ (reference sequence). CDR3 loop: CASSRRGGNTEAFF. The DNA of the CDR3 is TGTGCCAGCAGCCGCAGAGGCGGGAACACTGAAGCTTTCTTT.

The chain employs TRBV29-1 and TRBJ1-1; D is perhaps TRBD1 (5 bases). This CDR3 contains 12 residues. V was pared by 6 bases and J by 5 bases, with 13 bases between. Germline CDR1 SQVTM, CDR2 ANQGSEA. The CDR3 DNA reads TGCAGCGTGGGGCTCGGAGGGACTGAAGCTTTCTTT. This sequence encodes CSVGLGGTEAFF.

J is TRBJ1-4 and V is TRBV7-2; D might be TRBD1 (6 bases). The germline CDR1 and CDR2 sequences are SGHTA and FQGNSA. This CDR3 contains 14 residues. V lost 2 bases and J 6 bases, leaving 10 bases between the germline ends. The CDR3 sequence is CASSLTGLHEKLFF. Here the CDR3 DNA reads TGTGCCAGCAGCTTAACAGGGCTACATGAAAAACTGTTTTTT.

J is TRBJ1-1 and V is TRBV7-2; 8 bases are a match to TRBD1. CDR3 length: 17 residues. After removal of 2 bases from V and 4 bases from J, the junction contained 12 bases not matched to a gene. The V gene's germline CDR1 is SGHTA and CDR2 FQGNSA. The CDR3 DNA reads as TGTGCCAGCAGCTTATTGTACAGGGGGAAGCATCCCACTGAAGCTTTCTTT. This codes for CASSLLYRGKHPTEAFF.

This clone has only a few counts. This chain uses TRBV7-2 with TRBJ2-3; D unclear. V lost 1 base, J lost 4 bases, and 9 bases lay in between. Per the germline V gene, CDR1 is SGHTA and CDR2 is FQGNSA. The CDR3 contains 14 residues. The CDR3: CASSLGPGSDTQYF. In DNA, the CDR3 is TGTGCCAGCAGCTTAGGTCCGGGCTCAGATACGCAGTATTTT.

The rearrangement links TRBV9 to TRBJ2-1; D uncertain. Germline CDR1 and CDR2: SGDLS and YYNGEE. Trimming removed 0 bases at V and 8 bases at J, with 9 bases between. This CDR3 is 13 amino acids long. This chain's CDR3 is CASSVATHDEQFF. The CDR3 nucleotides read TGTGCCAGCAGCGTAGCGACACACGATGAGCAGTTCTTC.

The rearrangement uses TRBV15 and TRBJ2-7; maybe TRBD1 (6 bases). The CDR3 runs 14 residues. Deletions cut 0 bases from V and 7 bases from J, with 13 bases between. CDR1 is LNHNV, CDR2 YYDKDF, per germline (reference sequence). The CDR3 protein is CATSRDRGHVEQYV. CDR3 sequence (DNA): TGTGCCACCAGCAGAGACCGGGGACATGTGGAGCAGTACGTC.

This clone was counted between two and nine times. The chain joins TRBV5-1 to TRBJ2-5; D is undetermined. The CDR3 consists of 15 residues. Germline assignment: CDR1 SGHRS and CDR2 YFSETQ. The V gene lost 4 bases and the J gene lost 1 base, with 14 bases spanning the gap. The CDR3 region has the DNA TGCGCCAGCAGCCGCTCCAGGACGGCCCAAGAGACCCAGTACTTC. As protein: CASSRSRTAQETQYF.

The genes are TRBV7-2 and TRBJ2-1; D might be TRBD1 (6 bases). This CDR3 is 15 amino acids long. V lost 0 bases to trimming and J lost 2 bases, with 8 bases between them. Germline assignment: CDR1 SGHTA and CDR2 FQGNSA. The CDR3 DNA reads as TGTGCCAGCAGCTTAGCCGGACAGCCCTACAATGAGCAGTTCTTC. Its translation is CASSLAGQPYNEQFF.

This clone was counted only a few times. The chain is built from TRBV25-1 and TRBJ1-5; TRBD1 is a possible D gene (5 bases). The CDR3 sequence is 15 residues long. Trimming took off 4 bases at V and 2 bases at J, with 12 bases between the two ends. Germline CDR1 is MGHDK and CDR2 is SYGVNS. CDR3: CASSGQVGGNQPQHF. The CDR3 DNA reads TGTGCCAGCAGTGGTCAGGTGGGGGGCAATCAGCCCCAGCATTTT. Full variable domain (rest looked up from reference TRBV25-1 and TRBJ1-5): EADIYQTPRYLVIGTGKKITLECSQTMGHDKMYWYQQDPGMELHLIHYSYGVNSTEKGDLSSESTVSRIRTEHFPLTLESARPSHTSQYLCASSGQVGGNQPQHFGDGTRLSIL.

CDR3 DNA sequence: TGTGCCAGCGAAAGGACAGGGTACTACGAGCAGTACGTC. Translation gives CASERTGYYEQYV. V is TRBV6-4 and J is TRBJ2-7; 8 bases line up with TRBD1. Losses at the gene ends were 8 bases for V and 3 bases for J; bases not matched to a gene: 6. Germline CDR1 and CDR2: MRHNA and SNTAGT. The CDR3 sequence is 13 residues long.

This clone came up a few times. The chain employs TRBV9 and TRBJ2-1, with TRBD1 identical over 8 bases. The CDR3 contains 17 residues. V lost 4 bases, J lost 0 bases, and 9 bases stayed unmatched. CDR1 and CDR2 from the germline V gene are SGDLS and YYNGEE. The CDR3 nucleotides read TGTGCCAGCAGCCCACCGGGACAGGTGAGCTCCTACAATGAGCAGTTCTTC. Translating gives CASSPPGQVSSYNEQFF.

This clone was found a few times. This chain joins TRBV16 and TRBJ1-1; the D is unclear. The CDR3 extends over 12 amino acids. Trimming took 4 bases from V and 11 from J, leaving 14 bases between them. Germline V gene sequence: CDR1 KGHSY, CDR2 FQNENV. CDR3 protein: CASSRTRDGAFF. In nucleotides, the CDR3 is TGTGCCAGCAGCCGCACACGCGACGGCGCTTTCTTT. The full variable domain, in which reference TRBV16 and TRBJ1-1 provide the parts outside the CDR3, is GEEVAQTPKHLVRGEGQKAKLYCAPIKGHSYVFWYQQVLKNEFKFLISFQNENVFDETGMPKERFSAKCLPNSPCSLEIQATKLEDSAVYFCASSRTRDGAFFGQGTRLTVV.

This clone was counted a few times. J is TRBJ2-7 and V is TRBV9, with D possibly matching TRBD1 (5 bases). The CDR3 has 13 amino acids. Trimming shortened V by 7 bases and J by 5 bases, and 16 bases separated the two germline ends. In germline, CDR1 is SGDLS, CDR2 YYNGEE. CDR3 in amino acids: CASARVQKNEQYF. In DNA, the CDR3 is TGTGCCAGCGCCAGGGTTCAGAAGAACGAGCAGTACTTC. Variable domain in full (rest from reference TRBV9 and TRBJ2-7): DSGVTQTPKHLITATGQRVTLRCSPRSGDLSVYWYQQSLDQGLQFLIQYYNGEERAKGNILERFSAQQFPDLHSELNLSSLELGDSALYFCASARVQKNEQYFGPGTRLTVT.

With regard to this clone: Different DNA sequences within this sample yield the same CDR3. DNA of the CDR3: TGTGCCACCAGCAGACAGGGAAACTATGGCTACACCTTC. The encoded protein is CATSRQGNYGYTF. The gene calls are TRBV15 and TRBJ1-2; tentatively, D is TRBD1 (5 bases). This CDR3 has 13 amino acids. CDR1 is LNHNV, CDR2 YYDKDF, per germline (reference sequence). The germline V and J ends were trimmed by 2 bases and 2 bases, with 6 bases remaining between them.

Ten or more counts support this clone. V gene TRBV15 combines with J gene TRBJ2-2, with a weak D call TRBD1 (6 bases). V dropped 6 bases and J dropped 5 bases, with 13 bases sitting between them. Germline V gives CDR1 LNHNV, CDR2 YYDKDF (reference sequence). The CDR3 contains 14 residues. The CDR3 protein is CATRAQGRTGELFF. The CDR3 DNA reads TGTGCCACCAGGGCCCAGGGGCGGACCGGGGAGCTGTTTTTT.